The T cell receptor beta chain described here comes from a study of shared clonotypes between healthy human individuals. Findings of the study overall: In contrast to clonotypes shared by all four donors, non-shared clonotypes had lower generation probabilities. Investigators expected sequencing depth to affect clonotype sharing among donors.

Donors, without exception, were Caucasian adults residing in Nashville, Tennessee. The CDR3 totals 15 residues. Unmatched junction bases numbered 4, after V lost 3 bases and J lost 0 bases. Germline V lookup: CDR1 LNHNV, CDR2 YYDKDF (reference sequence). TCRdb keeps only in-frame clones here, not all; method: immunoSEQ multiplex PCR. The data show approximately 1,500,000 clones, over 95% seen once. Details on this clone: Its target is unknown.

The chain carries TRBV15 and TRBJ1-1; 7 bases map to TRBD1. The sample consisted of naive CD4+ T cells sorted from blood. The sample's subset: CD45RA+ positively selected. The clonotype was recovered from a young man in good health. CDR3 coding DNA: TGTGCCACCAGCAGGACGGGACAGATGAACACTGAAGCTTTCTTT. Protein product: CATSRTGQMNTEAFF. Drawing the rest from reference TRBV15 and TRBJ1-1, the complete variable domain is DAMVIQNPRYQVTQFGKPVTLSCSQTLNHNVMYWYQQKSSQAPKLLFHYYDKDFNNEADTPDNFQSRRPNTSFCFLDIRSPGLGDTAMYLCATSRTGQMNTEAFFGQGTRLTVV.